This TCR beta chain was obtained from a study of blood T cell repertoires in COVID-19. V dropped 4 bases and J dropped 9 bases, with 12 bases sitting between them. Germline V gene sequence: CDR1 MNHEY, CDR2 SMNVEV (reference sequence). The CDR3 consists of 13 residues. Clones were read by immunoSEQ multiplex PCR, and TCRdb kept only the in-frame ones, dropping some. Of fewer than 250,000 clones listed, almost 85% were seen once; the top ten hold over 1.5%. This TCR derives from a woman older than 75 with acute or convalescent COVID-19. The V gene is TRBV27, the J gene TRBJ1-4; TRBD1 is a possible D gene (6 bases). Sequenced: peripheral blood. CDR3 region: CASSWGPDKKLFF. CDR3 in DNA: TGTGCCAGCAGTTGGGGGCCCGACAAAAAACTGTTTTTT.